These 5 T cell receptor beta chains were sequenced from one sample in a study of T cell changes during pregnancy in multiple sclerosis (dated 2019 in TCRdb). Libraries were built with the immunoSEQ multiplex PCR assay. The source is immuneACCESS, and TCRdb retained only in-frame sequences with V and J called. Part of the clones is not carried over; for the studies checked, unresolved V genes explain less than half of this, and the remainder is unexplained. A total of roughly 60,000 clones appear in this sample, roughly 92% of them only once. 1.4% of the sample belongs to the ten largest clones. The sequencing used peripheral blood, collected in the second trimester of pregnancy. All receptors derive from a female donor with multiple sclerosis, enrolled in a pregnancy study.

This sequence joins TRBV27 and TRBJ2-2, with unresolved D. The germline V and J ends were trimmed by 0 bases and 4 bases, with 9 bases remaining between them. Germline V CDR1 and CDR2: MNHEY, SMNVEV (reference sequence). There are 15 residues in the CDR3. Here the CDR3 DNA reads TGTGCCAGCAGTTTATCGCGGAATCCCACCGGGGAGCTGTTTTTT. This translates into CASSLSRNPTGELFF.

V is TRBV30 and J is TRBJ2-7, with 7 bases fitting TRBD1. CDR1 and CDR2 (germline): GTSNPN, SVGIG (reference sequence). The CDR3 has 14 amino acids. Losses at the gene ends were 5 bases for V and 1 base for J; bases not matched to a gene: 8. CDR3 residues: CAWGRGTASYEQYF. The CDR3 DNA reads TGTGCCTGGGGAAGAGGGACAGCATCCTACGAGCAGTACTTC.

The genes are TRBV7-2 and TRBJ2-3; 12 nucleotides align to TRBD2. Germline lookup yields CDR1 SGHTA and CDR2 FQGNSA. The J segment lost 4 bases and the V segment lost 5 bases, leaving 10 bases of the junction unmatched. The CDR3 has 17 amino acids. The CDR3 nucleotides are TGTGCCAGCAGCCCCCTCTTACTAGCGGGAGGACCAGATACGCAGTATTTT. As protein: CASSPLLLAGGPDTQYF. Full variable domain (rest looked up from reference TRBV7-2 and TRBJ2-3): GAGVSQSPSNKVTEKGKDVELRCDPISGHTALYWYRQSLGQGLEFLIYFQGNSAPDKSGLPSDRFSAERTGGSVSTLTIQRTQQEDSAVYLCASSPLLLAGGPDTQYFGPGTRLTVL.

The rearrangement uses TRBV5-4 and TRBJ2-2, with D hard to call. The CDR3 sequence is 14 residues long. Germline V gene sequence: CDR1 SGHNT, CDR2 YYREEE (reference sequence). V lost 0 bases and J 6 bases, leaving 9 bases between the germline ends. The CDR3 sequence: CASSLAKQAGELFF. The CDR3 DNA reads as TGTGCCAGCAGCTTGGCCAAGCAGGCCGGGGAGCTGTTTTTT. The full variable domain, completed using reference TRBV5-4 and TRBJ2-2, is ETGVTQSPTHLIKTRGQQVTLRCSSQSGHNTVSWYQQALGQGPQFIFQYYREEENGRGNFPPRFSGLQFPNYSSELNVNALELDDSALYLCASSLAKQAGELFFGEGSRLTVL.

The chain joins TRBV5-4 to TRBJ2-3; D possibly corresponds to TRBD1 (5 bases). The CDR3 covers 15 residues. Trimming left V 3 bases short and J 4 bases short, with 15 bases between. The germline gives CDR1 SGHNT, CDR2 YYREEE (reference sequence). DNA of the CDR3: TGTGCCAGCAGCTCGGCAGGGTCTCGTTCAGATACGCAGTATTTT. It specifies CASSSAGSRSDTQYF.